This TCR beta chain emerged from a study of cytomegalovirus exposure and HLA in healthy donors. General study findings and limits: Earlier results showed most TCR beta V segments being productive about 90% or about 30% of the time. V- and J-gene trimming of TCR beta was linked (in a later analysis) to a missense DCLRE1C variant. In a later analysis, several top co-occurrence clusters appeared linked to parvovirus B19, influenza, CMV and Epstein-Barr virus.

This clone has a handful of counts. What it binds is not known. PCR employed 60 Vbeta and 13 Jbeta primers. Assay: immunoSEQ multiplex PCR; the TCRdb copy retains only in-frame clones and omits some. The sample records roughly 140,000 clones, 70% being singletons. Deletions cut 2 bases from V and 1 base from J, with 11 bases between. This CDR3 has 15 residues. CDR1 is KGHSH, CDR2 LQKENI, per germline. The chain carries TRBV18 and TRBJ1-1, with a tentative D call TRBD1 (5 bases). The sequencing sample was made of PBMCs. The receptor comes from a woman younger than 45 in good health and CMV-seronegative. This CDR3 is CASSPGGASNTEAFF. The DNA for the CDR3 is TGTGCCAGCTCACCAGGAGGGGCATCGAACACTGAAGCTTTCTTT.